The clone carrying this T cell receptor beta chain was found a few times. The V end was cut by 2 bases, the J end by 2 bases, with 10 bases between. Per the germline V gene, CDR1 is MGHRA and CDR2 is YSYEKL. The CDR3 covers 15 residues. This sample was included in a study of blood T cell repertoires in COVID-19. TCRdb's copy holds only in-frame clones and misses some; the assay was immunoSEQ multiplex PCR. The sample lists fewer than 85,000 clones; under 95% were seen once. The receptor's source is a human donor in a cohort sampled during active COVID-19. Sequenced input: peripheral blood. This chain joins TRBV4-1 and TRBJ1-5; D call uncertain. Here the CDR3 DNA reads TGCGCCAGCAGCCAACGGGATCTCGGCAATCAGCCCCAGCATTTT. This gives the protein CASSQRDLGNQPQHF.